This paragraph covers one T cell receptor beta chain sequence. This sample was included in a study of blood T cell repertoires in COVID-19. About the research overall: Sites across the United States, Italy and Spain contributed samples from acute and convalescent COVID-19. T cells, B-cell-depleted T cells, or PBMCs supplied cDNA or gDNA.

Per the original data handling: Estimates of nucleated cell counts were drawn from the amplification of reference gene primers. Sequencing was performed with immunoSEQ multiplex PCR; in TCRdb, only in-frame clones are kept and a portion is missing. The V and J calls and clone size were taken over from that table, and D and trimming were inferred from the DNA. The sample has about 180,000 clones; 60% to 80% are singletons. Trimming at V came to 1 base and at J to 4 bases, leaving 3 bases not matched to a gene. This CDR3 has 15 amino acids. In germline, CDR1 is SGHRS, CDR2 YFSETQ. V gene TRBV5-1 combines with J gene TRBJ2-1, with 9 bases identical to TRBD2. This receptor was taken from a woman between 65 and 79 years old with acute or convalescent COVID-19. What was sequenced was peripheral blood. For the CDR3, the DNA is TGCGCCAGCAGCTTGACTAGCGGGCCTTACAATGAGCAGTTCTTC. Its protein product is CASSLTSGPYNEQFF.